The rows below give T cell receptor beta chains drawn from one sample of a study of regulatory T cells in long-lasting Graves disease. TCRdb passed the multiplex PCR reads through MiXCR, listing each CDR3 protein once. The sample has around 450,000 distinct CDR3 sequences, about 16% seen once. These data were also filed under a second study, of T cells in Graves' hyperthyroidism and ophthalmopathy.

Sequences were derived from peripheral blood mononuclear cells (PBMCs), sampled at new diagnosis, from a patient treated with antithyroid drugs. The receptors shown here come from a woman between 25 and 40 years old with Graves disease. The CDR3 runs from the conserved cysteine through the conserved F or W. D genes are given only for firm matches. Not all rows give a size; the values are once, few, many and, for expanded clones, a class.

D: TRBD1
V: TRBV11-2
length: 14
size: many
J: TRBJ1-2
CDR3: CASSSRQGAHGYTF
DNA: TGTGCCAGCAGCTCAAGGCAGGGGGCGCATGGCTACACCTTC

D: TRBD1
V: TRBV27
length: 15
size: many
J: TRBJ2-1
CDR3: CASSLRTGGPHEQFF
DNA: TGTGCCAGCAGTCTCAGGACAGGGGGCCCCCATGAGCAGTTCTTC

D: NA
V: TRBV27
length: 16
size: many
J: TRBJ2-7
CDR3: CASSLFGGTDTYEQYF
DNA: TGTGCCAGCAGTTTATTTGGCGGGACAGACACCTACGAGCAGTACTTC

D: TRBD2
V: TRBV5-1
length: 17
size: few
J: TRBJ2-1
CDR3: CASSLSPSGRGYNEQFF
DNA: TGCGCCAGCAGCTTGAGCCCTAGCGGGAGGGGTTACAATGAGCAGTTCTTC

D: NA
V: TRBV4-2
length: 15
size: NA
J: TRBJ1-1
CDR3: CASSPRATGNTEAFF
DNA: TGTGCCAGCAGCCCCCGAGCCACAGGTAACACTGAAGCTTTCTTT

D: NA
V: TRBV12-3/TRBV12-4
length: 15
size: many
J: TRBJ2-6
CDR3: CASSSLTSGANVLTF
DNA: TGTGCCAGCAGTTCCCTTACCTCTGGGGCCAACGTCCTGACTTTC

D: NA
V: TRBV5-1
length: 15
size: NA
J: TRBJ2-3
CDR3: CASSLVRSLTDTQYF
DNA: TGCGCCAGCAGCTTGGTCCGGAGTCTCACAGATACGCAGTATTTT

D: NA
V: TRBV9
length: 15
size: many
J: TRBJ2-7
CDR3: CASSVANGQTYEQYF
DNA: TGTGCCAGCAGCGTAGCGAATGGACAGACCTACGAGCAGTACTTC

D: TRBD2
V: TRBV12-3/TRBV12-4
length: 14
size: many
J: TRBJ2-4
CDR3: CASSPLAGEDIQYF
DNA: TGTGCCAGCAGTCCCTTGGCGGGAGAGGACATTCAGTACTTC

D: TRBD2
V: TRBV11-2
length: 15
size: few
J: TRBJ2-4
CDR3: CASSWSGRAKNIQYF
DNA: TGTGCCAGCAGCTGGAGCGGGAGGGCCAAAAACATTCAGTACTTC

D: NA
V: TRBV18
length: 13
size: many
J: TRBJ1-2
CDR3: CASSPKQGEGYTF
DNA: TGTGCCAGCTCACCAAAACAGGGCGAAGGCTACACCTTC

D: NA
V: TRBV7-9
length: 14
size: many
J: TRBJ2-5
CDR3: CASSLGGSPETQYF
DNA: TGTGCCAGCAGCTTAGGGGGAAGTCCCGAGACCCAGTACTTC

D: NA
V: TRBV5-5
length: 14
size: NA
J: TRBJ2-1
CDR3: CASSWGGRYNEQFF
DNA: TGTGCCAGCAGCTGGGGGGGCAGGTACAATGAGCAGTTCTTC

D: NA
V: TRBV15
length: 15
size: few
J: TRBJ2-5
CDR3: CATSIDDRFQETQYF
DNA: TGTGCCACCAGCATCGACGACAGGTTCCAAGAGACCCAGTACTTC

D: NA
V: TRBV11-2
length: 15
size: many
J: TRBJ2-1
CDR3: CASSQRGSLANEQFF
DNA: TGTGCCAGCAGCCAAAGGGGCAGCCTAGCTAATGAGCAGTTCTTC

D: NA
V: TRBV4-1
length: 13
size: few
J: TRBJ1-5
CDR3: CASSRGSYRPQHF
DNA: TGCGCCAGCAGCCGCGGCAGCTATCGGCCCCAGCATTTT

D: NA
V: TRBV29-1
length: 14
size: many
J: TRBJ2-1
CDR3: CSVVITGSYNEQFF
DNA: TGCAGCGTTGTGATCACAGGGTCCTACAATGAGCAGTTCTTC

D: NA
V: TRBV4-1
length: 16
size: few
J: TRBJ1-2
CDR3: CASSPTGGQRGFGYTF
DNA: TGCGCCAGCAGCCCCACGGGAGGGCAGCGCGGTTTTGGCTACACCTTC

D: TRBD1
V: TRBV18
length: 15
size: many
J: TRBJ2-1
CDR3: CASSPTGQGAYEQFF
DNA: TGTGCCAGCTCACCAACAGGACAGGGGGCATATGAGCAGTTCTTC

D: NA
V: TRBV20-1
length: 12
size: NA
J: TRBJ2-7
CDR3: CSAKQGSYEQYF
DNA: TGCAGTGCTAAGCAAGGCTCCTACGAGCAGTACTTC

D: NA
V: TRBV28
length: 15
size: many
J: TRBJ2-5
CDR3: CASSLGGTLKETQYF
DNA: TGTGCCAGCAGTTTAGGTGGCACTCTAAAAGAGACCCAGTACTTC

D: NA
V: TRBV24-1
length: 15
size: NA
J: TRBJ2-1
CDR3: CATSDKNGVYNEQFF
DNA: TGTGCCACCAGTGACAAGAATGGGGTTTACAATGAGCAGTTCTTC

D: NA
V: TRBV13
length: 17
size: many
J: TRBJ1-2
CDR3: CASSLGDMGARGYGYTF
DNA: TGTGCCAGCAGCTTAGGCGATATGGGGGCGCGAGGCTATGGCTACACCTTC

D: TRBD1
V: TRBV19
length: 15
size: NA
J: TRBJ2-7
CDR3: CASAPGQGASYEQYF
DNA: TGTGCCAGTGCCCCGGGACAGGGGGCATCCTACGAGCAGTACTTC

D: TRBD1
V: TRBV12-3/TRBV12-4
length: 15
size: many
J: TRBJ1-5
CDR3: CASSEWTGSNQPQHF
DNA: TGTGCCAGCAGCGAATGGACAGGGAGCAATCAGCCCCAGCATTTT

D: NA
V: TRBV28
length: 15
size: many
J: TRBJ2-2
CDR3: CASSFQAWDTGELFF
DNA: TGTGCCAGCAGTTTTCAAGCGTGGGACACCGGGGAGCTGTTTTTT

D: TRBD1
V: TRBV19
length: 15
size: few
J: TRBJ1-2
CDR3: CASFFPGGTDYGYTF
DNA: TGTGCCAGCTTTTTCCCAGGGGGCACCGACTATGGCTACACCTTC

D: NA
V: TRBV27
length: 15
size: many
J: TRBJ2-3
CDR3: CASSLLAPAADTQYF
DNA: TGTGCCAGCAGTTTGCTGGCCCCGGCCGCAGATACGCAGTATTTT

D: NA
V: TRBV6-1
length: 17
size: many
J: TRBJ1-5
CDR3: CASSEVPQGSSNQPQHF
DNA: TGTGCCAGCAGTGAGGTCCCACAGGGATCGAGCAATCAGCCCCAGCATTTT

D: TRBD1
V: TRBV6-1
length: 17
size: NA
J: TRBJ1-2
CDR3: CASSQGVQGFANYGYTF
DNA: TGTGCCAGCAGTCAGGGGGTCCAAGGCTTCGCTAACTATGGCTACACCTTC

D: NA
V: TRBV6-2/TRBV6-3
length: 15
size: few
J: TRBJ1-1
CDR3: CASSYWFGSDTEAFF
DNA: TGTGCCAGCAGTTACTGGTTTGGCTCGGACACTGAAGCTTTCTTT

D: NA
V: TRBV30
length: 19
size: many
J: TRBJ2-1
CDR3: CAWSPWGGGLLSSYNEQFF
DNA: TGTGCCTGGAGTCCATGGGGAGGGGGCTTACTCAGCTCCTACAATGAGCAGTTCTTC

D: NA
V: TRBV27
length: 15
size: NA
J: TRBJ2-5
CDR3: CASSSRGLPSETQYF
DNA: TGTGCCAGCAGTTCGAGGGGGTTGCCCTCAGAGACCCAGTACTTC

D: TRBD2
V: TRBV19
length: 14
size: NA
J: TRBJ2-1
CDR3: CASTPGGRRDEQFF
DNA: TGTGCCAGTACCCCAGGCGGGAGACGGGATGAGCAGTTCTTC

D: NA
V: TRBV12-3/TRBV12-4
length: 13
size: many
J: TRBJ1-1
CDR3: CATRDLPNTEAFF
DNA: TGTGCCACCCGAGACTTACCGAACACTGAAGCTTTCTTT

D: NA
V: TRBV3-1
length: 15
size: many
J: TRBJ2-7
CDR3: CASSQEGRISYEQYF
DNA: TGTGCCAGCAGCCAAGAAGGGAGGATCTCCTACGAGCAGTACTTC

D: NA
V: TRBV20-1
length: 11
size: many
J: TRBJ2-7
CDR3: CSANLAGEQYF
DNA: TGCAGTGCTAACCTAGCAGGCGAGCAGTACTTC

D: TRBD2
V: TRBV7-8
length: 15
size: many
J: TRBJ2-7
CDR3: CASSLPSGKNYEQYF
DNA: TGTGCCAGCAGCTTACCTAGCGGAAAGAACTACGAGCAGTACTTC

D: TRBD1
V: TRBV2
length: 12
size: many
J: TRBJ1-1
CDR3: CASRQGRTEAFF
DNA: TGTGCCAGCAGACAGGGGAGGACTGAAGCTTTCTTT

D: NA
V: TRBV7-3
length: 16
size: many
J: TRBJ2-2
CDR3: CASSPGGGLNTGELFF
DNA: TGTGCCAGCAGCCCTGGCGGTGGGCTGAACACCGGGGAGCTGTTTTTT

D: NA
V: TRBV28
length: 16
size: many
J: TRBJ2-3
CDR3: CASSLVGGGSTDTQYF
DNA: TGTGCCAGCAGTTTAGTAGGGGGGGGTTCCACAGATACGCAGTATTTT